This TCR beta chain was recovered during a study of human thymus T cells. The table lists this clone with a count of one. The CDR3 is 15 residues long. V shed 3 bases and J shed 2 bases, with 14 bases lying between them. Germline CDR1 reads LGHNA; CDR2 reads YSLEER. TCRdb's copy holds only in-frame clones and misses some; the assay was immunoSEQ multiplex PCR. The sample yields about 60,000 clones, 94% seen once. Half of the eight donors gave roughly 0.5-1 mL blood during surgery. The V and J genes are TRBV4-3 and TRBJ2-7; D ambiguous. Sequences were obtained from blood. The receptor's source is a boy less than two years old with a congenital heart defect but otherwise immunologically healthy. The CDR3 reads CASSHERQGTYEQYF. DNA for the CDR3: TGCGCCAGCAGCCACGAACGTCAAGGAACCTACGAGCAGTACTTC.